Presented here are 29 T cell receptor beta chains from one specimen sequenced in a study of T cell repertoires in cytomegalovirus infection (dated by TCRdb to between 2018 and 2021). What the treatment or condition label conveys for this sample: in vitro stimulation with specific CMV peptide epitopes to enrich CMV-specific T cells. No cognate antigen is known for these TCRs. TCRdb lists the instrument as Illumina HiSeq 1500. Using fastp at Q25 and MiXCR, TCRdb reprocessed the public reads and kept productive beta chains. One record per CDR3 amino acid sequence lists the most common genes and DNA. The table for this sample lists roughly 340,000 distinct CDR3 sequences; under 35% of them were counted only once. Around 20% of the sample goes to the ten largest clones. The material sequenced was cultured PBMCs, taken from culture after CMV antigen stimulation. Receptor source: a human donor in good health (CMV status not recorded). Some clones in this sample may be carry-over from other donors' samples.

This clonotype has a count of ten or more. The V call is TRBV7-2, the J call TRBJ1-2; 7 bases fit TRBD1. The length of the CDR3 is 12 residues. Germline V gene sequence: CDR1 SGHTA, CDR2 FQGNSA. The V segment lost 8 bases and the J segment 5 bases; nucleotides outside the gene matches: 5. The CDR3 nucleotides are TGTGCCAGCTCCAGGGACAGTTATGGCTACACCTTC. Protein: CASSRDSYGYTF.

This clonotype has just a few counts. The V and J genes are TRBV4-2 and TRBJ1-1; D call uncertain. Germline V lookup: CDR1 LGHNA, CDR2 YNFKEQ. This CDR3 is built from 15 residues. The germline V and J ends were trimmed by 0 bases and 0 bases, with 8 bases remaining between them. The CDR3 sequence: CASSQEGEVNTEAFF. CDR3 DNA: TGTGCCAGCAGCCAAGAGGGTGAGGTGAACACTGAAGCTTTCTTT.

The chain links TRBV6-1 to TRBJ2-2; D not resolved. Deletions cut 11 bases from V and 6 bases from J, with 7 bases between. Looked up from germline, CDR1 is MNHNS and CDR2 is SASEGT. The CDR3 has 10 residues. CDR3 protein: CAARSGELFF. The CDR3 DNA follows: TGTGCCGCACGCTCCGGGGAGCTGTTTTTT.

The chain uses TRBV7-9 and TRBJ1-2; the match to TRBD1 covers 7 bases. This CDR3 is built from 15 residues. After removal of 0 bases from V and 3 bases from J, the junction contained 4 bases not matched to a gene. The V gene's germline CDR1 is SEHNR and CDR2 FQNEAQ (reference sequence). CDR3 amino acids: CASSLAVRGDYGYTF. The CDR3 bases are TGTGCCAGCAGCTTAGCGGTCAGGGGGGACTATGGCTACACCTTC.

The rearrangement uses TRBV4-1 and TRBJ1-1; D not resolved. In germline, CDR1 is MGHRA, CDR2 YSYEKL. V gave up 1 base and J gave up 7 bases, with 10 bases separating them. The CDR3 totals 13 residues. CDR3 in DNA: TGCGCCAGCAGCCAAGTGGGTTCCAGTGAAGCTTTCTTT. This encodes CASSQVGSSEAFF.

This clonotype has only a few counts. The chain joins TRBV4-2 to TRBJ2-7, with 7 bases that match TRBD2. CDR3 length: 16 residues. Per germline, CDR1 LGHNA and CDR2 YNFKEQ. The V gene end was trimmed by 1 base and the J gene end by 0 bases; junction bases not matched to a gene: 6. The CDR3 reads CASSQGDYPSSYEQYF. CDR3 DNA: TGTGCCAGCAGCCAAGGGGACTACCCCAGCTCCTACGAGCAGTACTTC.

This clonotype was counted only a few times. The rearrangement joins TRBV19 to TRBJ2-7; 11 bases match TRBD2. CDR1 is LNHDA, CDR2 SQIVND, per germline (reference sequence). The ends lost 5 bases at V and 0 bases at J; junction bases unmatched: 12. The CDR3 contains 18 residues. The CDR3 region is CASSEATGLAASSYEQYF. The CDR3 DNA reads TGTGCCAGTAGTGAGGCAACGGGACTAGCGGCCAGCTCCTACGAGCAGTACTTC.

This clonotype showed up just a few times. V and J are TRBV20-1 and TRBJ2-2; 7 bases line up with TRBD2. V dropped 0 bases and J dropped 5; count of bases not matched to a gene: 6. The length of the CDR3 is 15 residues. The V gene's germline CDR1 is DFQATT and CDR2 SNEGSKA (reference sequence). In nucleotides, the CDR3 is TGCAGTGCTAGAGATATCAAGCGGGGTACCGGGGAGCTGTTTTTT. Translating gives CSARDIKRGTGELFF.

This clonotype was observed a handful of times. The chain combines TRBV19 with TRBJ1-5, with a tentative D call TRBD1 (6 bases). The CDR3 spans 18 residues. Trimming cost V 1 base and J 2 bases, with 18 bases left between them. Germline CDR1 reads LNHDA; CDR2 reads SQIVND (reference sequence). CDR3 nucleotide sequence: TGTGCCAGTAGTATAGCGATTGGGGGCCTTGGTCGCAATCAGCCCCAGCATTTT. This sequence encodes CASSIAIGGLGRNQPQHF. The full variable domain, with the rest looked up from reference TRBV19 and TRBJ1-5, is DGGITQSPKYLFRKEGQNVTLSCEQNLNHDAMYWYRQDPGQGLRLIYYSQIVNDFQKGDIAEGYSVSREKKESFPLTVTSAQKNPTAFYLCASSIAIGGLGRNQPQHFGDGTRLSIL.

In its sample, this clonotype was seen a few times. CDR3 protein: CASKIGAGGRTGELFF. The CDR3 DNA reads TGTGCCAGTAAGATAGGGGCGGGAGGGCGGACCGGGGAGCTGTTTTTT. The rearrangement joins TRBV19 to TRBJ2-2, with 9 bases aligning to TRBD2. J lost 5 bases, V lost 7 bases, and 11 bases had no gene match. This CDR3 has 16 amino acids. Germline assignment: CDR1 LNHDA and CDR2 SQIVND (reference sequence).

The table lists this clonotype with a few counts. The chain employs TRBV7-9 and TRBJ1-1; the match to TRBD1 covers 10 bases. CDR1 and CDR2 from the germline V gene are SEHNR and FQNEAQ (reference sequence). The CDR3 sequence is 15 residues long. V dropped 2 bases and J dropped 5; count of bases not matched to a gene: 5. In DNA, the CDR3 is TGTGCCAGCAGCTTATTGGGACAGGGGAGGACTGAAGCTTTCTTT. Amino acids: CASSLLGQGRTEAFF.

The chain couples TRBV7-2 to TRBJ2-5, with 7 nucleotides matching TRBD2. Germline V gene lookup returns CDR1 SGHTA and CDR2 FQGNSA. V was clipped by 4 bases and J by 2 bases; unmatched bases: 7. The CDR3 spans 15 residues. The CDR3 DNA reads as TGTGCCAGCAGCTCCCAGTGGCGGGAGCAAGAGACCCAGTACTTC. This encodes CASSSQWREQETQYF. Full variable domain (missing parts from reference TRBV7-2 and TRBJ2-5): GAGVSQSPSNKVTEKGKDVELRCDPISGHTALYWYRQSLGQGLEFLIYFQGNSAPDKSGLPSDRFSAERTGGSVSTLTIQRTQQEDSAVYLCASSSQWREQETQYFGPGTRLLVL.

This clonotype has a count of ten or more. This chain connects TRBV7-2 to TRBJ2-7; D is undetermined. The germline CDR1 and CDR2 sequences are SGHTA and FQGNSA. Trimming pared 1 base from V and 3 bases from J, leaving 10 bases between. This CDR3 is 14 amino acids long. The DNA for the CDR3 is TGTGCCAGCAGCTTAGGTCTCGGTAACTACGAGCAGTACTTC. This translates into CASSLGLGNYEQYF.

The rearrangement uses TRBV7-4 and TRBJ2-5, with TRBD2 matching 13 bases. The CDR3 has 15 residues. The ends lost 4 bases at V and 8 bases at J; junction bases unmatched: 7. CDR1 SGHVT and CDR2 SQSDAQ come from the germline V gene. The CDR3 DNA is TGTGCCAGCAGCTACATGACTAGCGGGGGGACTACCCAGTACTTC. As protein: CASSYMTSGGTTQYF.

This CDR3 reads CASSPGTGGTQYF. CDR3 coding DNA: TGTGCCAGCAGCCCTGGGACAGGGGGGACCCAGTACTTC. V and J are TRBV7-3 and TRBJ2-5; 11 positions match TRBD1. Per the germline V gene, CDR1 is SGHTA and CDR2 is FQGTGA. The CDR3 has 13 amino acids. V shed 5 bases, J shed 7 bases, and the junction held 3 bases outside the gene matches.

This clonotype was seen a few times. The rearrangement uses TRBV7-2 and TRBJ2-1, with 14 positions matching TRBD2. CDR3 length: 15 residues. After removal of 6 bases from V and 8 bases from J, the junction contained 6 bases not matched to a gene. Germline-derived CDR1 and CDR2 are SGHTA and FQGNSA. The CDR3, as DNA: TGTGCCAGCAGAACGACTAGCGGGAGGGCCTATGAGCAGTTCTTC. Translation gives CASRTTSGRAYEQFF.

The rearrangement joins TRBV2 to TRBJ2-2, with 7 bases identical to TRBD2. V gave up 6 bases and J gave up 5 bases; unmatched junction bases: 9. Germline-derived CDR1 and CDR2 are SNHLY and FYNNEI. The length of the CDR3 is 15 residues. The CDR3 nucleotides are TGTGCCAGCAGGGAGCCCGCGGGGGATACCGGGGAGCTGTTTTTT. Translation: CASREPAGDTGELFF.

This sequence joins TRBV20-1 and TRBJ2-7; D may be TRBD1 (6 bases). Germline CDR1 and CDR2: DFQATT and SNEGSKA (reference sequence). V dropped 3 bases and J dropped 4 bases, with 16 bases sitting between them. CDR3 length: 14 amino acids. The CDR3 DNA reads as TGCAGTGCTAGTGGAACAACAGGGAAATACGAGCAGTACTTC. Amino acids: CSASGTTGKYEQYF.

This clonotype has a single count. The chain combines TRBV18 with TRBJ2-7; a weak D match, TRBD1 (6 bases). The germline V gene has CDR1 KGHSH and CDR2 LQKENI. The CDR3 loop spans 16 amino acids. V was shortened by 1 base and J by 7 bases, with 20 bases between the two germline ends. The CDR3 DNA is TGTGCCAGCTCACCACGGAAGGGGGACAAGGTATCGGAGCAGTACTTC. Translation gives CASSPRKGDKVSEQYF.

This clonotype was detected only a few times. CDR3 in DNA: TGTGCCAGCAGCACAGCGGGGGAGTACACCGGGGAGCTGTTTTTT. Protein sequence: CASSTAGEYTGELFF. The V and J genes are TRBV7-6 and TRBJ2-2; 8 nucleotides match TRBD2. Losses at the gene ends were 5 bases for V and 3 bases for J; bases not matched to a gene: 5. The CDR3 length is 15 residues. Per germline, CDR1 SGHVS and CDR2 FNYEAQ.

The chain employs TRBV7-6 and TRBJ1-1, with D hard to call. The V end was cut by 5 bases, the J end by 6 bases, with 10 bases between. CDR1 is SGHVS, CDR2 FNYEAQ, per germline. The CDR3 contains 12 residues. CDR3: CASSPNQAEAFF. CDR3 bases: TGTGCCAGCAGCCCCAACCAGGCTGAAGCTTTCTTT. Variable domain in full (rest from reference TRBV7-6 and TRBJ1-1): GAGVSQSPRYKVTKRGQDVALRCDPISGHVSLYWYRQALGQGPEFLTYFNYEAQQDKSGLPNDRFSAERPEGSISTLTIQRTEQRDSAMYRCASSPNQAEAFFGQGTRLTVV.

This sequence joins TRBV12-3 or TRBV12-4 and TRBJ1-1; D is unresolved. V lost 7 bases and J lost 6, with 18 bases in between. This CDR3 is built from 14 residues. CDR3 amino acids: CASIQTAGSAEAFF. CDR3 nucleotide sequence: TGTGCCAGCATCCAAACGGCTGGTAGCGCTGAAGCTTTCTTT.

The chain links TRBV6-2 or TRBV6-3 to TRBJ1-5; 8 bases fit TRBD1. Looked up from germline, CDR1 is MNHEY and CDR2 is SVGEGT. V lost 5 bases, J lost 6 bases, and 9 bases stayed unmatched. The CDR3 runs 15 residues. CDR3 residues: CASSPWTGTRQPQHF. CDR3 nucleotide sequence: TGTGCCAGCAGTCCCTGGACAGGGACCCGTCAGCCCCAGCATTTT.

This chain connects TRBV5-6 to TRBJ1-5; 11 bases line up with TRBD1. Germline lookup yields CDR1 SGHDT and CDR2 YYEEEE. The CDR3 is made up of 15 amino acids. Losses at the gene ends were 3 bases for V and 7 bases for J; bases not matched to a gene: 6. In DNA form, the CDR3 reads TGTGCCAGCAGCTATGGACAGGGGGCAAGACAGCCCCAGCATTTT. Its translation is CASSYGQGARQPQHF.

This clonotype was seen a handful of times. This chain connects TRBV7-4 to TRBJ1-1; no clear D gene. Deletions cut 1 base from V and 4 bases from J, with 4 bases between. This CDR3 is built from 12 residues. Germline CDR1 SGHVT, CDR2 SQSDAQ. CDR3 residues: CASSLESTEAFF. The CDR3 DNA reads as TGTGCCAGCAGCTTAGAAAGCACTGAAGCTTTCTTT.

This clonotype was observed a handful of times. The rearrangement joins TRBV4-1 to TRBJ1-4; 7 positions agree with TRBD1. V was clipped by 1 base and J by 7 bases; unmatched bases: 9. The CDR3 extends over 16 amino acids. The germline V gene has CDR1 MGHRA and CDR2 YSYEKL. CDR3 in DNA: TGCGCCAGCAGCCAAGGCTTGGACAGGAGGGGTGAAAAACTGTTTTTT. It is translated as CASSQGLDRRGEKLFF.

In this sample, this clonotype turned up once. This sequence joins TRBV6-5 and TRBJ1-1; possible D gene TRBD1, 6 bases. Germline lookup yields CDR1 MNHEY and CDR2 SVGAGI. V was clipped by 6 bases and J by 3 bases, with 17 bases between them. The CDR3 spans 15 residues. CDR3 DNA sequence: TGTGCCAGCAGCCCGCCCGGAGGGGGGGACACTGAAGCTTTCTTT. This codes for CASSPPGGGDTEAFF.

This clonotype has more than one count but fewer than ten. In nucleotides, the CDR3 is TGTGCCAGCAGTTTATCTATCGAGGGCCCCTACGAGCAGTACTTC. Protein: CASSLSIEGPYEQYF. This chain joins TRBV27 and TRBJ2-7, with D possibly TRBD2 on 5 matching bases. Germline lookup yields CDR1 MNHEY and CDR2 SMNVEV (reference sequence). This CDR3 is built from 15 residues. V dropped 0 bases and J dropped 2 bases, with 11 bases sitting between them.

The chain recombines TRBV19 with TRBJ1-1, with a possible D match to TRBD1 (6 bases). Between the trimmed V and J ends, which lost 3 bases and 5 bases, there was a span of 10 bases. Germline V gene data show CDR1 as LNHDA and CDR2 as SQIVND (reference sequence). There are 13 residues in the CDR3. CDR3 region: CASSIQGRTEAFF. Here the CDR3 DNA reads TGTGCCAGTAGTATCCAGGGGCGGACTGAAGCTTTCTTT.